This T cell receptor beta chain was profiled in a study of T cell responses to AZD1222 COVID-19 vaccine. Some clones are missing from TCRdb's copy, which holds only in-frame ones; the method was immunoSEQ multiplex PCR. The sample lists 150,000 or so clones, approximately 94% seen once, with approximately 4.8% in the top ten. This sequence originates from an adult who received the AZD1222 COVID-19 vaccine. Sequenced here: peripheral blood, sampled 28 days after the second AZD1222 dose.

CDR3 nucleotides: TGTGCCAGCAGCGCCCCCGGAGCTGAAGCTTTCTTT. Translation: CASSAPGAEAFF. This sequence joins TRBV5-5 and TRBJ1-1; no definite D call. This CDR3 has 12 amino acids. CDR1 SGHKS and CDR2 YYEKEE come from the germline V gene (reference sequence). V lost 4 bases and J 6 bases, leaving 10 bases between the germline ends.